This T cell receptor (beta chain) was recovered during a study of identical twins. TCRdb redid the calling of the 5' RACE reads with MiXCR, one entry per CDR3 protein. The table lists about 530,000 distinct CDR3 sequences, about 15% of them singletons. CDR3 length: 11 amino acids. V lost 1 base and J lost 14; bases outside the gene matches: 0. From germline, CDR1 is LGHDT and CDR2 YNNKEL (reference sequence). With regard to this clonotype: Antigen: not known.

Findings of the study overall: Diverse VJ usage suggested most zero-insertion clonotypes were not invariant T cells. For cord blood, abundant beta clonotypes had fewer insertions, unlike memory repertoires, which showed none. The conclusions drew on cross-sectional statistical analysis instead of tracking the same donors. Less excess twin sharing appeared in beta out-of-frame sequences.

This same sample was also part of a study on yellow fever vaccine responses in identical twins.

This sequence originates from a woman between 18 and 29 years old in good health. The J gene is TRBJ2-1, the V gene TRBV3-1; TRBD1 aligns across 9 bases. The material sequenced was CD4+ T cells sorted from blood. For the CDR3, the DNA is TGTGCCAGCAGCCAAGGGACAGGGGAGTTCTTC. Its protein is CASSQGTGEFF.